The 5 T cell receptor beta chains given below trace back to one sample, sequenced in a study of T cells after yellow fever vaccination. TCRdb analysed the 5' RACE reads with MiXCR anew, one entry per CDR3 protein. The repertoire has around 140,000 distinct CDR3 sequences, 6.6% of them found once; the top ten carry more than 0.6%. The material was CD4+ T cells sorted from PBMCs, obtained 10 days after the yellow fever booster vaccination. These receptor sequences come from a man younger than 45 who received the YFV17D yellow fever vaccine.

This clonotype was seen repeatedly, ten times or more. This chain connects TRBV21-1 to TRBJ2-7; TRBD2, the table's D call, was not compared with the DNA. TRBV21-1 is deemed a pseudogene. The CDR3 spans 15 residues. CDR3 nucleotide sequence: TGTGCCAGCACTCTAGCGGGAGAATCCCTCAGCGAGCAGTACTTC. Translating it yields CASTLAGESLSEQYF.

This clonotype was counted only a few times. The chain couples TRBV29-1 to TRBJ2-3, with TRBD2 matching 10 bases. V trimming: 7 bases; J trimming: 4 bases; junction bases outside the gene matches: 17. The CDR3 loop spans 17 amino acids. CDR1 is SQVTM, CDR2 ANQGSEA, per germline. The CDR3 loop reads CSGGTRTSGPRADTQYF. The CDR3 DNA sequence: TGCAGCGGGGGGACCCGGACTAGCGGCCCTCGTGCAGATACGCAGTATTTT.

This clonotype was seen more than once but under ten times. The rearrangement joins TRBV30 to TRBJ1-1; D is perhaps TRBD1 (6 bases). The CDR3 covers 14 residues. V was clipped by 5 bases and J by 0 bases, with 13 bases between them. CDR1 is GTSNPN and CDR2 is SVGIG in the germline V gene (reference sequence). The CDR3, as DNA: TGTGCCTGGCGCCGGGACACCTTGAACACTGAAGCTTTCTTT. This gives the protein CAWRRDTLNTEAFF.

This clonotype occurred many times. The chain employs TRBV5-1 and TRBJ2-1, with D tentatively TRBD1 or TRBD2 (6 bases each). V lost 1 base and J 7 bases, leaving 12 bases between the germline ends. From germline, CDR1 is SGHRS and CDR2 YFSETQ. The CDR3 consists of 14 residues. The CDR3 bases are TGCGCCAGCAGCTTGACGGGGGCGCGGAATGAGCAGTTCTTC. It is translated as CASSLTGARNEQFF.

This clonotype showed up many times. CDR3 sequence: CASSFKVATGELFF. The DNA of the CDR3 is TGTGCCAGCAGTTTCAAGGTCGCTACCGGGGAGCTGTTTTTT. The chain couples TRBV12-3 or TRBV12-4 to TRBJ2-2; D gene uncertain. The CDR3 extends over 14 amino acids. V shed 3 bases and J shed 5 bases, with 10 bases lying between them.